The 23 T cell receptor beta chains listed next were all sequenced from one sample in a study of blood T cell repertoires in COVID-19. Assay used: immunoSEQ multiplex PCR; TCRdb lists only in-frame clones, some missing. The repertoire includes more than 250,000 clones, around 90% of them detected once, and roughly 1.5% sits in the top ten. Sequenced material: PBMCs or T cells enriched from blood (not recorded which). These TCRs come from a woman aged 18-29 years with acute COVID-19.

The chain uses TRBV7-3 and TRBJ1-5; D not resolved. Trimming took 2 bases from V and 5 from J, leaving 7 bases between them. CDR3 length: 13 amino acids. Germline CDR1 reads SGHTA; CDR2 reads FQGTGA. CDR3 loop: CASSLERDQPQHF. For the CDR3, the DNA is TGTGCCAGCAGCTTAGAGCGAGATCAGCCCCAGCATTTT.

The chain employs TRBV28 and TRBJ2-3; TRBD2 aligns across 11 bases. V shed 3 bases, J shed 2 bases, and the junction held 4 bases outside the gene matches. Germline loops: CDR1 MDHEN, CDR2 SYDVKM. CDR3 length equals 16 residues. CDR3 nucleotides: TGTGCCAGCAGTTTCGCGACTAGCGGGGTCACAGATACGCAGTATTTT. Translating it yields CASSFATSGVTDTQYF.

V is TRBV18 and J is TRBJ2-1, with TRBD2 matching 10 bases. Trimming took 0 bases from V and 4 from J; bases not matched to a gene: 6. This CDR3 has 17 amino acids. CDR1 KGHSH and CDR2 LQKENI come from the germline V gene. The CDR3 spells CASSPPGPTSGYNEQFF. CDR3 nucleotide sequence: TGTGCCAGCTCACCACCGGGGCCGACTAGCGGGTACAATGAGCAGTTCTTC.

V gene TRBV7-9 combines with J gene TRBJ1-2; 7 positions match TRBD1. The CDR3 has 13 amino acids. Germline V gene data show CDR1 as SEHNR and CDR2 as FQNEAQ (reference sequence). V shed 4 bases, J shed 5 bases, and the junction held 4 bases outside the gene matches. The DNA for the CDR3 is TGTGCCAGCAGCTCCGACAGGGATTATGGCTACACCTTC. This sequence encodes CASSSDRDYGYTF.

The genes are TRBV5-4 and TRBJ2-7; 7 nucleotides agree with TRBD2. J gave up 3 bases and V 0 bases, and 6 bases lay outside the gene matches. Germline V lookup: CDR1 SGHNT, CDR2 YYREEE (reference sequence). This CDR3 is built from 15 residues. This chain's CDR3 is CASSLDQRGIYEQYF. CDR3 coding DNA: TGTGCCAGCAGCTTGGATCAGCGGGGAATCTACGAGCAGTACTTC. Supplemented by reference TRBV5-4 and TRBJ2-7, the full variable domain reads ETGVTQSPTHLIKTRGQQVTLRCSSQSGHNTVSWYQQALGQGPQFIFQYYREEENGRGNFPPRFSGLQFPNYSSELNVNALELDDSALYLCASSLDQRGIYEQYFGPGTRLTVT.

This chain links TRBV10-2 with TRBJ2-3; a possible D gene is TRBD2 (5 bases). CDR3 size: 13 residues. V was shortened by 7 bases and J by 8 bases, with 16 bases between the two germline ends. Germline-derived CDR1 and CDR2 are WSHSY and SAAADI. The CDR3 DNA is TGCGCCAGCATCGGTAATCGGAGGTCTACGCAGTATTTT. It specifies CASIGNRRSTQYF.

This chain connects TRBV25-1 to TRBJ1-6, with D uncertain. The CDR3 contains 14 residues. The V gene lost 5 bases and the J gene lost 0 bases, with 5 bases spanning the gap. Germline V gene lookup returns CDR1 MGHDK and CDR2 SYGVNS. DNA of the CDR3: TGTGCCAGCAGTCGGGGCTCCTATAATTCACCCCTCCACTTT. This codes for CASSRGSYNSPLHF.

This sequence joins TRBV7-2 and TRBJ2-1; TRBD2 agrees at 8 bases. From germline, CDR1 is SGHTA and CDR2 FQGNSA. Germline trimming cut 1 base from V and 5 bases from J; bases unmatched to any gene: 13. The CDR3 loop spans 18 amino acids. CDR3 nucleotides: TGTGCCAGCAGCTTAGGCGGGACGGGAGGGTCGGGGGACAATGAGCAGTTCTTC. Translated: CASSLGGTGGSGDNEQFF. The full variable domain, completed using reference TRBV7-2 and TRBJ2-1, is GAGVSQSPSNKVTEKGKDVELRCDPISGHTALYWYRQSLGQGLEFLIYFQGNSAPDKSGLPSDRFSAERTGGSVSTLTIQRTQQEDSAVYLCASSLGGTGGSGDNEQFFGPGTRLTVL.

V usage is TRBV5-5 and J usage is TRBJ2-1; weak D call: TRBD2 (5 bases). The CDR3 runs 14 residues. Between the trimmed V and J ends, which lost 4 bases and 7 bases, there was a span of 15 bases. CDR1 SGHKS and CDR2 YYEKEE come from the germline V gene (reference sequence). CDR3 region: CASSPVAGPNEQFF. The CDR3 region has the DNA TGTGCCAGCAGCCCGGTCGCGGGCCCGAATGAGCAGTTCTTC.

The chain has TRBV6-2 or TRBV6-3 and TRBJ2-5; tentatively, D is TRBD1 (5 bases). CDR3 length: 14 residues. Deletions cut 6 bases from V and 8 bases from J, with 19 bases between. CDR1 MNHEY and CDR2 SVGEGT come from the germline V gene. CDR3 residues: CASSPGSARETQYF. As DNA, the CDR3 is TGTGCCAGCAGCCCTGGATCGGCCAGGGAAACCCAGTACTTC.

In nucleotides, the CDR3 is TGTGCCAGCAGCCATGCCGGGACAGGTTACAATGAGCAGTTCTTC. Its protein is CASSHAGTGYNEQFF. The chain uses TRBV3-1 (or the pseudogene TRBV3-2) and TRBJ2-1, with TRBD1 matching 8 bases. CDR3 length: 15 residues. Trimming at V came to 3 bases and at J to 4 bases, leaving 5 bases not matched to a gene. CDR1 LGHDT and CDR2 YNNKEL come from the germline V gene (reference sequence).

The chain employs TRBV6-1 and TRBJ2-2, with 9 positions matching TRBD2. Germline assignment: CDR1 MNHNS and CDR2 SASEGT. J gave up 6 bases and V 4 bases, and 15 bases lay outside the gene matches. The CDR3 covers 18 residues. CDR3 nucleotide sequence: TGTGCCAGCAGTGGGCGGCGGGTTAGCGGGAGATCTGCCGGGGAGCTGTTTTTT. Protein product: CASSGRRVSGRSAGELFF.

The gene calls are TRBV3-1 (or the pseudogene TRBV3-2) and TRBJ2-2; 7 bases match TRBD2. V lost 7 bases and J lost 0; bases outside the gene matches: 11. Germline V lookup: CDR1 LGHDT, CDR2 YNNKEL (reference sequence). This CDR3 comprises 17 residues. In nucleotides, the CDR3 is TGTGCCAGCACTCCCTCTAGCGGTCCCACGAACACCGGGGAGCTGTTTTTT. It is translated as CASTPSSGPTNTGELFF.

The chain recombines TRBV19 with TRBJ2-1; 10 bases are shared with TRBD2. V trimming: 7 bases; J trimming: 4 bases; junction bases outside the gene matches: 16. Looked up from germline, CDR1 is LNHDA and CDR2 is SQIVND (reference sequence). The CDR3 covers 18 residues. CDR3 nucleotides: TGTGCCAGTACCCACGACGGGCGACTAGCGGGCTTATACAATGAGCAGTTCTTC. This translates into CASTHDGRLAGLYNEQFF.

V gene TRBV6-5 combines with J gene TRBJ1-1; D gene uncertain. In germline, CDR1 is MNHEY, CDR2 SVGAGI. Deletions cut 2 bases from V and 5 bases from J, with 12 bases between. The CDR3 spans 14 residues. The CDR3 nucleotides read TGTGCCAGCAGTTACGTGGAGGGAATGACTGAAGCTTTCTTT. Translating gives CASSYVEGMTEAFF.

In DNA, the CDR3 is TGTGCCACCAGCAGAGGGGGACAGGGGGGCACTGAAGCTTTCTTT. This encodes CATSRGGQGGTEAFF. The chain carries TRBV15 and TRBJ1-1; TRBD1 matches at 11 bases. The CDR3 spans 15 residues. The J segment lost 4 bases and the V segment lost 1 base, leaving 2 bases of the junction unmatched. Germline CDR1 and CDR2: LNHNV and YYDKDF (reference sequence).

The chain combines TRBV19 with TRBJ1-5; the D gene is possibly TRBD1 (5 bases). Germline CDR1 and CDR2: LNHDA and SQIVND (reference sequence). Trimming took off 7 bases at V and 4 bases at J, with 11 bases between the two ends. The CDR3 consists of 13 residues. The CDR3: CASTRQPNQPQHF. The CDR3 DNA reads as TGTGCCAGTACCCGACAGCCAAATCAGCCCCAGCATTTT.

The V gene is TRBV3-1 (or the pseudogene TRBV3-2), the J gene TRBJ1-3; D possibly corresponds to TRBD1 (5 bases). CDR1 is LGHDT, CDR2 YNNKEL, per germline (reference sequence). Deletions cut 7 bases from V and 0 bases from J, with 13 bases between. The CDR3 extends over 15 amino acids. The CDR3 nucleotides read TGTGCCAGCATGGGCAGGGCGACCTCTGGAAACACCATATATTTT. Translation: CASMGRATSGNTIYF.

This clone has just one count. The chain carries TRBV29-1 and TRBJ2-3; the match to TRBD2 covers 11 bases. The germline V gene has CDR1 SQVTM and CDR2 ANQGSEA. V lost 4 bases, J lost 4 bases, and 4 bases stayed unmatched. CDR3 length equals 14 residues. For the CDR3, the DNA is TGCAGCGTTGTGACTAGCGGGACCCCAGATACGCAGTATTTT. It encodes CSVVTSGTPDTQYF.

J is TRBJ2-1 and V is TRBV14, with D possibly matching TRBD1 (5 bases). The CDR3 has 17 residues. V lost 3 bases and J 6 bases, leaving 21 bases between the germline ends. CDR1 is SGHDN and CDR2 is FVKESK in the germline V gene. The CDR3 loop is CASSQNIYRQFGNEQFF. DNA of the CDR3: TGTGCCAGCAGCCAGAACATATACAGACAGTTCGGCAATGAGCAGTTCTTC.

V gene TRBV7-9 combines with J gene TRBJ2-7; TRBD2 agrees at 7 bases. CDR1 SEHNR and CDR2 FQNEAQ come from the germline V gene (reference sequence). There are 14 residues in the CDR3. The V segment lost 5 bases and the J segment 1 base; nucleotides outside the gene matches: 5. The DNA of the CDR3 is TGTGCCAGCAGCCTCGGGGAGGGTTCCTACGAGCAGTACTTC. This translates into CASSLGEGSYEQYF.

This clone was detected once. V usage is TRBV1 and J usage is TRBJ2-1; TRBD2, the table's D call, was not compared with the DNA. TRBV1 is flagged as a pseudogene. This CDR3 contains 16 residues. In DNA, the CDR3 is TGCACCAGCAGCCAAGTTCGGGAGCGGGAGCACAATGAGCAGTTCTTC. It encodes CTSSQVREREHNEQFF.

The chain is built from TRBV30 and TRBJ1-1; 7 nucleotides match TRBD1. The CDR3 is made up of 15 amino acids. CDR1 is GTSNPN, CDR2 SVGIG, per germline (reference sequence). Germline trimming cut 4 bases from V and 4 bases from J; bases unmatched to any gene: 12. The CDR3, as DNA: TGTGCCTGGAAAGACAGGGCTGGTTTGGTCACTGAAGCTTTCTTT. Protein product: CAWKDRAGLVTEAFF.